This T cell receptor (beta chain) was documented in a study of blood T cells in healthy people across ages. A second PCR of about 6 to 12 cycles used a sample-barcoded 5' primer and a J-beta primer mix. TCRdb reanalysed the 5' RACE reads using MiXCR and keeps one entry per CDR3 protein. The repertoire holds 710,000 or so distinct CDR3 sequences, with about 20% as singletons. The CDR3 contains 14 residues. Deletions cut 3 bases from V and 2 bases from J, with 11 bases between. Material: blood. This chain joins TRBV12-3 or TRBV12-4 and TRBJ2-7, with D tentatively TRBD1 (5 bases). This clonotype was sampled from a man between 65 and 85 years old in good health. The CDR3 loop is CASSFRQSAYEQYF. The CDR3 DNA is TGTGCCAGCAGTTTCAGACAGAGCGCCTACGAGCAGTACTTC.